The table lists the clone carrying this T cell receptor (beta chain) with a few counts. What it recognizes is unknown. Each CDR3 protein is one row after TCRdb ran MiXCR on the RT-PCR reads. The repertoire includes 200,000 to 300,000 distinct CDR3 sequences, 9% to 15% of them detected once, and approximately 7.8% sits in the top ten. This sample is drawn from a study of response to subunit inactivated influenza vaccine. Overall study results and limits: Seasonal influenza vaccination, on each occasion, was suggested by the authors to recruit few new T cells.

The CDR3 covers 16 residues. The V and J ends lost 1 base and 9 bases, in that order; junction bases with no gene match: 10. Per germline, CDR1 SGHAT and CDR2 FQNNGV. This TCR derives from a man aged 50-60 years who received an inactivated influenza vaccine. The material was non-naive T cells sorted from PBMCs, obtained less than 15 days before vaccination. This chain joins TRBV11-2 and TRBJ2-1; 9 bases match TRBD2. CDR3 region: CASSLGPRVAGVEQFF. The CDR3, as DNA: TGTGCCAGCAGCTTAGGTCCCCGGGTAGCGGGAGTTGAGCAGTTCTTC.